One and the same sample provided the 19 T cell receptor beta chains below, sequenced in a study of blood T cell repertoires in COVID-19 (dated by TCRdb to the early 2020s). The protocol used for the library was the immunoSEQ multiplex PCR assay. In its TCRdb copy, this immuneACCESS table keeps in-frame sequences only and misses some clones. Where compared with another copy, unresolved V genes explain less than half of these, and the others have no known cause. The sample yields roughly 480,000 clones; nearly 90% were counted once. Of the sample, roughly 0.92% falls within the top ten clones. The sequencing input was peripheral blood. These receptors were taken from a man aged 18 to 30 with COVID-19, enrolled during active disease.

The rearrangement uses TRBV15 and TRBJ1-6, with 7 nucleotides matching TRBD1. Germline CDR1 and CDR2: LNHNV and YYDKDF (reference sequence). Trimming took 6 bases from V and 9 from J; bases not matched to a gene: 14. The CDR3 contains 16 residues. The CDR3: CATSVDRNIDSSPLHF. The CDR3 DNA is TGTGCCACCAGTGTGGACAGGAATATTGATTCTTCACCCCTCCACTTT. The complete variable domain, with remaining parts taken from reference TRBV15 and TRBJ1-6, reads DAMVIQNPRYQVTQFGKPVTLSCSQTLNHNVMYWYQQKSSQAPKLLFHYYDKDFNNEADTPDNFQSRRPNTSFCFLDIRSPGLGDTAMYLCATSVDRNIDSSPLHFGNGTRLTVT.

This chain joins TRBV3-1 (or the pseudogene TRBV3-2) and TRBJ2-1; TRBD2 matches at 7 bases. Germline values: CDR1 LGHDT, CDR2 YNNKEL (reference sequence). Trimming removed 4 bases from V and 2 bases from J; junction bases left unmatched: 11. CDR3 length equals 17 residues. The CDR3 coding sequence is TGTGCCAGCAGCCCAACCCTCGCTAGCGGCCCCTACAATGAGCAGTTCTTC. Its translation is CASSPTLASGPYNEQFF.

This chain connects TRBV4-1 to TRBJ1-2, with D tentatively TRBD1 (5 bases). CDR3 length: 14 residues. CDR1 and CDR2 (germline): MGHRA, YSYEKL. V lost 4 bases, J lost 1 base, and 10 bases lay in between. CDR3 nucleotides: TGCGCCAGCAGCCCCCACGACAGTAACTATGGCTACACCTTC. Amino acid sequence: CASSPHDSNYGYTF.

The gene calls are TRBV7-2 and TRBJ1-2, with 9 positions matching TRBD1. This CDR3 is built from 14 residues. J gave up 4 bases and V 4 bases, and 4 bases lay outside the gene matches. Per germline, CDR1 SGHTA and CDR2 FQGNSA. The CDR3, as DNA: TGTGCCAGCAGCTACCAACAGGGGGCCTATGGCTACACCTTC. It specifies CASSYQQGAYGYTF.

The chain carries TRBV19 and TRBJ1-2; tentatively, D is TRBD1 (6 bases). This CDR3 contains 15 residues. V dropped 6 bases and J dropped 1 base, with 15 bases sitting between them. The germline V gene has CDR1 LNHDA and CDR2 SQIVND (reference sequence). The CDR3 protein is CASRNTGSRNYGYTF. The DNA for the CDR3 is TGTGCCAGTAGAAACACAGGGTCCCGTAACTATGGCTACACCTTC.

This chain joins TRBV6-1 and TRBJ1-2; the D gene is possibly TRBD1 (6 bases). CDR1 and CDR2 from the germline V gene are MNHNS and SASEGT. V lost 0 bases to trimming and J lost 1 base, with 9 bases between them. There are 15 residues in the CDR3. CDR3 sequence reads: CASSEAIRGNYGYTF. CDR3 nucleotide sequence: TGTGCCAGCAGTGAAGCGATCAGGGGTAACTATGGCTACACCTTC.

For the CDR3, the DNA is TGTGCCAGCAGCCAGGGGACAGCCTACGAGCAGTACTTC. Its protein is CASSQGTAYEQYF. This sequence joins TRBV11-1 and TRBJ2-7, with TRBD1 matching over 7 bases. Germline values: CDR1 SGHAT, CDR2 FQDESV (reference sequence). The CDR3 is 13 residues long. V dropped 5 bases and J dropped 2; count of bases not matched to a gene: 3.

The chain uses TRBV23-1 and TRBJ1-1, with D perhaps TRBD1 (5 bases). TRBV23-1 is treated as an ORF (open reading frame) with a function not yet certain. V gave up 1 base and J gave up 4 bases, with 19 bases separating them. This CDR3 has 17 residues. CDR3 in amino acids: CASSQWGVLVSGTEAFF. The CDR3 DNA is TGCGCCAGCAGTCAATGGGGGGTATTGGTCTCGGGCACTGAAGCTTTCTTT.

The V gene is TRBV4-1, the J gene TRBJ2-7; a possible D gene is TRBD2 (6 bases). V lost 1 base and J lost 7, with 17 bases in between. Germline V CDR1 and CDR2: MGHRA, YSYEKL. This CDR3 comprises 15 residues. CDR3 residues: CASSQVWRGAGEQYF. The DNA of the CDR3 is TGCGCCAGCAGCCAAGTATGGAGGGGCGCGGGGGAGCAGTACTTC.

The chain is built from TRBV7-9 and TRBJ2-7, with D possibly matching TRBD2 (6 bases). The CDR3 has 13 amino acids. V was pared by 5 bases and J by 0 bases, with 8 bases between. Germline V lookup: CDR1 SEHNR, CDR2 FQNEAQ (reference sequence). The CDR3 loop reads CASSPSVSYEQYF. In nucleotides, the CDR3 is TGTGCCAGCAGCCCTAGCGTCTCCTACGAGCAGTACTTC. Variable domain in full (rest from reference TRBV7-9 and TRBJ2-7): DTGVSQNPRHKITKRGQNVTFRCDPISEHNRLYWYRQTLGQGPEFLTYFQNEAQLEKSRLLSDRFSAERPKGSFSTLEIQRTEQGDSAMYLCASSPSVSYEQYFGPGTRLTVT.

This chain joins TRBV7-9 and TRBJ2-7, with 8 bases matching TRBD1. There are 15 residues in the CDR3. The ends lost 1 base at V and 3 bases at J; junction bases unmatched: 5. CDR1 and CDR2 from the germline V gene are SEHNR and FQNEAQ (reference sequence). The CDR3 DNA sequence: TGTGCCAGCAGCTTAGTGGGCAGGGGGCTCTACGAGCAGTACTTC. Encoded protein: CASSLVGRGLYEQYF.

The chain couples TRBV6-1 to TRBJ1-5; D is unclear. CDR1 is MNHNS, CDR2 SASEGT, per germline. This CDR3 is 13 amino acids long. Trimming removed 2 bases at V and 6 bases at J, with 8 bases between. Here the CDR3 DNA reads TGTGCCAGCAGTGAACAGGCTCGTCAGCCCCAGCATTTT. As protein: CASSEQARQPQHF.

V and J are TRBV21-1 and TRBJ2-7; the D call in the table, TRBD2, was not verified against the DNA. TRBV21-1 represents a pseudogene. CDR3 length equals 16 residues. This CDR3 reads CASSRAVPGGYYEQYF. As DNA, the CDR3 is TGTGCCAGCAGTCGAGCCGTGCCGGGAGGGTACTACGAGCAGTACTTC.

This sequence joins TRBV6-5 and TRBJ2-3; D is possibly TRBD2 (7 bases). CDR1 is MNHEY, CDR2 SVGAGI, per germline. The V gene lost 5 bases and the J gene lost 2 bases, with 11 bases spanning the gap. The CDR3 runs 14 residues. The CDR3 spells CASSRGGPTDTQYF. CDR3 sequence (DNA): TGTGCCAGCAGTAGGGGGGGGCCCACAGATACGCAGTATTTT.

This clone occurred once. This rearrangement joins TRBV3-1 (or the pseudogene TRBV3-2) to TRBJ2-7; no definite D call. V lost 3 bases and J 2 bases, leaving 11 bases between the germline ends. The CDR3 extends over 14 amino acids. Germline-derived CDR1 and CDR2 are LGHDT and YNNKEL (reference sequence). The CDR3 DNA reads as TGTGCCAGCAGCCAGTCTCTGGCTGCCTACGAGCAGTACTTC. This gives the protein CASSQSLAAYEQYF.

J is TRBJ2-4 and V is TRBV19; D ambiguous. V was trimmed by 1 base and J by 6 bases, leaving 7 bases between them. Germline V gives CDR1 LNHDA, CDR2 SQIVND (reference sequence). The CDR3 covers 13 residues. The CDR3 DNA reads TGTGCCAGTAGTATAGGACCGGGAAACATTCAGTACTTC. Translated, it gives CASSIGPGNIQYF.

The V gene is TRBV21-1, the J gene TRBJ2-2; TRBD2 reflects the table's D call only, with no check against the DNA. TRBV21-1 is a pseudogene locus. The CDR3 loop spans 15 amino acids. The DNA for the CDR3 is TGTGCCAGCAGGCCCCTAGCGGGACACACCGGGGAGCTGTTTTTT. Translated: CASRPLAGHTGELFF.

The V and J genes are TRBV5-1 and TRBJ2-2, with TRBD2 matching 7 bases. Germline V CDR1 and CDR2: SGHRS, YFSETQ. Germline trimming cut 2 bases from V and 7 bases from J; bases unmatched to any gene: 11. This CDR3 spans 16 amino acids. The CDR3 loop is CASSLTWTRPGGELFF. The CDR3 bases are TGCGCCAGCAGCTTAACATGGACTAGGCCGGGCGGGGAGCTGTTTTTT.

The CDR3 DNA is TGTGCCAGCAGTTACGGGGTAGGGGGCACCTACACCTTC. Protein: CASSYGVGGTYTF. The V gene is TRBV6-5, the J gene TRBJ1-2, with TRBD1 matching 7 bases. The CDR3 loop spans 13 amino acids. V was clipped by 2 bases and J by 10 bases; unmatched bases: 7. CDR1 and CDR2 (germline): MNHEY, SVGAGI.